A selection of T cell receptor beta chains follows, all from one sample in a study of blood T cell repertoires in COVID-19. Sequencing used immunoSEQ multiplex PCR; TCRdb keeps in-frame clones, though not all of them. The repertoire has tens of thousands of clones, more than 75% of them found once; the top ten carry 8%. The specimen sequenced was peripheral blood. The receptors come from a man aged 50 to 60 with active COVID-19. CDR3s include the opening cysteine and the closing phenylalanine or tryptophan.

v_gene: TRBV10-3; len: 15; j_gene: TRBJ1-2; CDR3aa: CAIRDREGNLYGYTF
v_gene: TRBV4-1; len: 15; j_gene: TRBJ1-2; CDR3aa: CASSPMGTGNDGYTF
v_gene: TRBV27; len: 15; j_gene: TRBJ2-7; CDR3aa: CASSLGSGGVYEQYF
v_gene: TRBV19; len: 15; j_gene: TRBJ2-2; CDR3aa: CASLDRPANTGELFF
v_gene: TRBV7-9; len: 16; j_gene: TRBJ2-7; CDR3aa: CASSPRIGQGRNEQYF
v_gene: TRBV7-9; len: 18; j_gene: TRBJ2-5; CDR3aa: CASSLEDWAAGDQETQYF
v_gene: TRBV27; len: 16; j_gene: TRBJ2-3; CDR3aa: CASSSYSGGRSAAQYF
v_gene: TRBV19; len: 15; j_gene: TRBJ2-3; CDR3aa: CASSPIAGEPDTQYF
v_gene: TRBV19; len: 15; j_gene: TRBJ2-7; CDR3aa: CASSTTQGAVYEQYF
v_gene: TRBV10-3; len: 13; j_gene: TRBJ1-1; CDR3aa: CAGRAMTEEGAFF
v_gene: TRBV6-4; len: 13; j_gene: TRBJ2-1; CDR3aa: CASSGSRGEEQFF
v_gene: TRBV6-1; len: 15; j_gene: TRBJ1-2; CDR3aa: CASSEMAGSFYGYTF
v_gene: TRBV3-1/TRBV3-2; len: 14; j_gene: TRBJ1-3; CDR3aa: CASSRTGEGNTIYF
v_gene: TRBV6-2/TRBV6-3; len: 17; j_gene: TRBJ2-1; CDR3aa: CASSYSSPDRLRGEQFF
v_gene: TRBV19; len: 13; j_gene: TRBJ2-1; CDR3aa: CASSKGGGQEQFF
v_gene: TRBV27; len: 17; j_gene: TRBJ2-2; CDR3aa: CASSLSLGGRNTGELFF
v_gene: TRBV3-1/TRBV3-2; len: 16; j_gene: TRBJ2-6; CDR3aa: CASSQGRAGGANVLTF
v_gene: TRBV4-2; len: 17; j_gene: TRBJ2-7; CDR3aa: CASSQDLGTTVVGEQYF
v_gene: TRBV27; len: 14; j_gene: TRBJ2-7; CDR3aa: CASSPRGGGDEQYF
v_gene: TRBV9; len: 16; j_gene: TRBJ2-3; CDR3aa: CASSATGTALTDTQYF
v_gene: TRBV2; len: 13; j_gene: TRBJ1-5; CDR3aa: CASSVGGGQPQHF
v_gene: TRBV7-6; len: 15; j_gene: TRBJ1-1; CDR3aa: CATGAGGNLNTEAFF
v_gene: TRBV7-2; len: 15; j_gene: TRBJ1-2; CDR3aa: CASSLGNQGLYGYTF
v_gene: TRBV5-1; len: 15; j_gene: TRBJ2-2; CDR3aa: CASSHTGGRTGELFF
v_gene: TRBV9; len: 16; j_gene: TRBJ2-5; CDR3aa: CASSVAGGGGQETQYF
v_gene: TRBV28; len: 16; j_gene: TRBJ1-5; CDR3aa: CASSLSRTGGRQPQHF
v_gene: TRBV27; len: 16; j_gene: TRBJ2-4; CDR3aa: CATATLAEPTKNIQYF
v_gene: TRBV11-2; len: 12; j_gene: TRBJ2-3; CDR3aa: CASSSREDTQYF
v_gene: TRBV19; len: 15; j_gene: TRBJ2-5; CDR3aa: CASSIPGRVQETQYF
v_gene: TRBV21-1; len: 15; j_gene: TRBJ2-1; CDR3aa: CASSRNRASRNEQFF
v_gene: TRBV9; len: 15; j_gene: TRBJ2-7; CDR3aa: CASSVGGDGSYEQYF
v_gene: TRBV29-1; len: 12; j_gene: TRBJ2-7; CDR3aa: CSVEGQAYEQYF
v_gene: TRBV24-1; len: 15; j_gene: TRBJ2-1; CDR3aa: CATSDSGPPGSEQFF
v_gene: TRBV29-1; len: 15; j_gene: TRBJ2-1; CDR3aa: CSVAKGLAGYNEQFF
v_gene: TRBV3-1/TRBV3-2; len: 15; j_gene: TRBJ2-7; CDR3aa: CASSQDQHSSYEQYF
v_gene: TRBV9; len: 15; j_gene: TRBJ2-7; CDR3aa: CASSPRRGFPYEQYF
v_gene: TRBV5-1; len: 14; j_gene: TRBJ2-2; CDR3aa: CASSHLEGSGELFF
v_gene: TRBV30; len: 15; j_gene: TRBJ1-2; CDR3aa: CAWRLTGKAVYGYTF
v_gene: TRBV18; len: 14; j_gene: TRBJ1-6; CDR3aa: CASSPPQGISPLHF
v_gene: TRBV4-2; len: 15; j_gene: TRBJ1-4; CDR3aa: CASSQFDRGDEKLFF
v_gene: TRBV24-1; len: 15; j_gene: TRBJ1-1; CDR3aa: CATSGGGARDTEAFF
v_gene: TRBV30; len: 11; j_gene: TRBJ2-7; CDR3aa: CAWSAGGEQYF
v_gene: TRBV28; len: 14; j_gene: TRBJ1-6; CDR3aa: CASSRSQGYSPLHF
v_gene: TRBV7-2; len: 17; j_gene: TRBJ1-5; CDR3aa: CASSLEGQGVPNQPQHF
v_gene: TRBV2; len: 16; j_gene: TRBJ2-5; CDR3aa: CASSEIEKARQETQYF
v_gene: TRBV5-4; len: 14; j_gene: TRBJ2-1; CDR3aa: CASSLAASYNEQFF
v_gene: TRBV7-3; len: 15; j_gene: TRBJ2-3; CDR3aa: CASSFKNAGGDTQYF
v_gene: TRBV9; len: 16; j_gene: TRBJ1-2; CDR3aa: CASSVDRQHSNYGYTF
v_gene: TRBV6-5; len: 14; j_gene: TRBJ1-6; CDR3aa: CASKAGTGDSPLHF
v_gene: TRBV11-3; len: 15; j_gene: TRBJ2-1; CDR3aa: CASSPGQGQNNEQFF
v_gene: TRBV2; len: 13; j_gene: TRBJ1-1; CDR3aa: CASRKYQVAEAFF
v_gene: TRBV27; len: 16; j_gene: TRBJ2-7; CDR3aa: CASSSPEAGGPYEQYF
v_gene: TRBV24-1; len: 14; j_gene: TRBJ2-3; CDR3aa: CATSIQQGPDTQYF
v_gene: TRBV3-1/TRBV3-2; len: 12; j_gene: TRBJ1-4; CDR3aa: CASSQFREKLFF
v_gene: TRBV27; len: 11; j_gene: TRBJ2-7; CDR3aa: CASTGTYEQYF
v_gene: TRBV9; len: 15; j_gene: TRBJ1-1; CDR3aa: CASSPWTGEATEAFF
v_gene: TRBV27; len: 16; j_gene: TRBJ1-6; CDR3aa: CASSLSPGISNSPLHF
v_gene: TRBV4-3; len: 21; j_gene: TRBJ1-6; CDR3aa: CASSQERVVGGIAPNDSPLHF
v_gene: TRBV3-1/TRBV3-2; len: 13; j_gene: TRBJ1-2; CDR3aa: CAGSQELGQGYTF